This T cell receptor beta chain was documented in a study of T-cell memory formation after mild COVID-19. Only a few counts were recorded for this clonotype. Using its own MiXCR run on the 5' RACE reads, TCRdb lists one record per CDR3 protein. The sample consists of about half a million distinct CDR3 sequences, approximately 18% of them appearing once. The length of the CDR3 is 16 residues. V lost 3 bases and J lost 2, with 15 bases in between. The chain combines TRBV12-3 or TRBV12-4 with TRBJ2-3; tentative D call: TRBD2 (6 bases). Material: PBMCs or a T cell subset sorted from them (not recorded which). The clonotype comes from an adult woman who had mild COVID-19 (a few samples of this study predate the infection). Cell type and time point are not known. CDR3 nucleotides: TGTGCCAGCAGTTTTGGGGGACTGATGACCACAGATACGCAGTATTTT. It yields the protein CASSFGGLMTTDTQYF.